These 3 T cell receptor beta chains were all obtained from the same sample, sequenced in a study of cytomegalovirus exposure and HLA in healthy donors (dated by TCRdb to about 2017). The library was prepared using the immunoSEQ multiplex PCR assay. A mixture of 60 forward primers for TCR Vbeta segments and 13 reverse primers for TCR Jbeta segments was used in the multiplex PCR. TCRdb retrieved this table from immuneACCESS and kept in-frame rearrangements only. Not all clones are present; in checked studies, unresolved V genes account for under half, and no reason is known for the remainder. The sample includes approximately 88,000 clones, with under 80% observed a single time. The ten largest clones take up approximately 1.5% of the sample. The material sequenced was PBMCs. The receptors were sampled from a male donor in good health and CMV-seronegative.

In this sample, this clone turned up a few times. This chain connects TRBV5-1 to TRBJ1-2; the D is unclear. Germline lookup yields CDR1 SGHRS and CDR2 YFSETQ. Trimming shortened V by 1 base and J by 8 bases, and 9 bases separated the two germline ends. The CDR3 sequence is 12 residues long. CDR3 sequence: CASSLTRGGYTF. For the CDR3, the DNA is TGCGCCAGCAGCTTGACACGGGGAGGCTACACCTTC.

V is TRBV9 and J is TRBJ2-4; the D is unclear. From germline, CDR1 is SGDLS and CDR2 YYNGEE. The V end lost 4 bases, the J end lost 5 bases, and 13 bases lay between the germline ends. This CDR3 has 14 residues. The CDR3, as DNA: TGTGCCAGCAGCCCCGGAGTAGACCAAAACATTCAGTACTTC. It is translated as CASSPGVDQNIQYF.

The V call is TRBV5-1, the J call TRBJ2-7; no clear D. CDR1 is SGHRS, CDR2 YFSETQ, per germline. The CDR3 runs 15 residues. Trimming removed 3 bases from V and 0 bases from J, with 13 bases in between. The CDR3 sequence: CASSSSDGFSYEQYF. CDR3 in DNA: TGCGCCAGCAGCTCCAGCGACGGGTTCTCCTACGAGCAGTACTTC.